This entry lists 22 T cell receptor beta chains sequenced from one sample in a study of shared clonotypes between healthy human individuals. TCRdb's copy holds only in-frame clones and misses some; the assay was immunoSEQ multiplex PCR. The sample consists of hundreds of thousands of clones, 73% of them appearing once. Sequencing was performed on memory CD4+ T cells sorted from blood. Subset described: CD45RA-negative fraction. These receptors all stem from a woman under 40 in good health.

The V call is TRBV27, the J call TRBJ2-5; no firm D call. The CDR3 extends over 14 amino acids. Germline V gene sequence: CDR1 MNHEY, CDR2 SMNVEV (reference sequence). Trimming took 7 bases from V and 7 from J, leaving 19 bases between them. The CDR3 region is CASMMSVSSGTQYF. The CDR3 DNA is TGTGCCAGCATGATGTCGGTCTCAAGTGGGACCCAGTACTTC.

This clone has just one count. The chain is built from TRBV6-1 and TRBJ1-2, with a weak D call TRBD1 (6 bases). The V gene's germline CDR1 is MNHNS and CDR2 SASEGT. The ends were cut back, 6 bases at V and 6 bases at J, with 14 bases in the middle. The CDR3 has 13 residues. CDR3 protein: CASSVQQGDGYTF. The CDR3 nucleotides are TGTGCCAGCAGCGTCCAACAGGGAGATGGCTACACCTTC.

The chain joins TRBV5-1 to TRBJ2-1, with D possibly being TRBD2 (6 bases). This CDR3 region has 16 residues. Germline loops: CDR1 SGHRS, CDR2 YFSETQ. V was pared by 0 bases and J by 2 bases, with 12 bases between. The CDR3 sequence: CASSLAGEATYNEQFF. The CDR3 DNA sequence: TGCGCCAGCAGCTTGGCCGGGGAGGCAACCTACAATGAGCAGTTCTTC.

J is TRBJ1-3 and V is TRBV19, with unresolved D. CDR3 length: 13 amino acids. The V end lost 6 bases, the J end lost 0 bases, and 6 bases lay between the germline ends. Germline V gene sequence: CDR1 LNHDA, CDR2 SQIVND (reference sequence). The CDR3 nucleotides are TGTGCCAGTAGACAGAACTCTGGAAACACCATATATTTT. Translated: CASRQNSGNTIYF.

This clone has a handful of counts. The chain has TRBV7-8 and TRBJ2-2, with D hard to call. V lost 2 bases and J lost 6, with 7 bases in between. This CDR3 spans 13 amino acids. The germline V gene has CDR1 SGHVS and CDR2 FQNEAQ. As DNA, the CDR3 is TGTGCCAGCAGCTTAAGAAGGTCCGGGGAGCTGTTTTTT. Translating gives CASSLRRSGELFF.

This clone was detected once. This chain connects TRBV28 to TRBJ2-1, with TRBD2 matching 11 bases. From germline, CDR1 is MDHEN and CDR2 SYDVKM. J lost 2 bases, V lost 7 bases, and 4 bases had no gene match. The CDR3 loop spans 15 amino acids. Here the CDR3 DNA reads TGTGCCAGCACCCCGACTAGCGGGACCTACAATGAGCAGTTCTTC. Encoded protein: CASTPTSGTYNEQFF.

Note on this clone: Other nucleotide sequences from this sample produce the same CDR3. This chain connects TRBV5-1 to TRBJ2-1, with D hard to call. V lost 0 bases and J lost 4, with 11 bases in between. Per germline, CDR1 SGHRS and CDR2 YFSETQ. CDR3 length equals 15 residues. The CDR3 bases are TGCGCCAGCAGCTTGGCGAGCCAACTTTACAATGAGCAGTTCTTC. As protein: CASSLASQLYNEQFF. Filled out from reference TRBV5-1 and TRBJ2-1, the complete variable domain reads KAGVTQTPRYLIKTRGQQVTLSCSPISGHRSVSWYQQTPGQGLQFLFEYFSETQRNKGNFPGRFSGRQFSNSRSEMNVSTLELGDSALYLCASSLASQLYNEQFFGPGTRLTVL.

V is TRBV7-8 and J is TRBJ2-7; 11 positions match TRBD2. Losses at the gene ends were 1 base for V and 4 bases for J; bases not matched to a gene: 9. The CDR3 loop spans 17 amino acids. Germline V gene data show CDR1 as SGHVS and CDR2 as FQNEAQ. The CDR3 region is CASSLGATSGNSYEQYF. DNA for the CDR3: TGTGCCAGCAGCTTAGGGGCGACTAGCGGGAACAGTTACGAGCAGTACTTC.

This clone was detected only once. The CDR3 DNA reads as TGTGCCAGCAGTGAACGTGCAGGCACGACTTATCTGTCCTACGAGCAGTACTTC. Protein product: CASSERAGTTYLSYEQYF. V usage is TRBV6-1 and J usage is TRBJ2-7; D not certain. This CDR3 is built from 18 residues. In germline, CDR1 is MNHNS, CDR2 SASEGT. Trimming removed 2 bases at V and 1 base at J, with 21 bases between.

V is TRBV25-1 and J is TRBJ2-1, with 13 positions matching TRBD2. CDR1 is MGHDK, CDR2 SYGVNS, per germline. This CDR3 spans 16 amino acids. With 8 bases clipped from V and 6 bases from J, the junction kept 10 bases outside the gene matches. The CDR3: CASFSGGTSGVNEQFF. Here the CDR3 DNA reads TGTGCCAGCTTCTCCGGGGGGACTAGCGGGGTCAATGAGCAGTTCTTC.

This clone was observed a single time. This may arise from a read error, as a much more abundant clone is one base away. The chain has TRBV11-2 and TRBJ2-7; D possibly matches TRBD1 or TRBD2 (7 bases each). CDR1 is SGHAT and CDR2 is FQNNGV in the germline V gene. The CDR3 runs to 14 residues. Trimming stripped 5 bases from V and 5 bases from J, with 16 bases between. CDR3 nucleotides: TGTGCCAGCAGCCGGGGGCAGGGGGGGGACGAGCAGTACTTC. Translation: CASSRGQGGDEQYF.

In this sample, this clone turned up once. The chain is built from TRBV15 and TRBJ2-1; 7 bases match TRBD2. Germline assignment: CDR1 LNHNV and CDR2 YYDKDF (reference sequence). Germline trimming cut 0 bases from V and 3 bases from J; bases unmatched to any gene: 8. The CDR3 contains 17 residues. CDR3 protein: CATSRDWAGVGYNEQFF. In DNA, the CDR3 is TGTGCCACCAGCAGAGATTGGGCGGGAGTAGGCTACAATGAGCAGTTCTTC.

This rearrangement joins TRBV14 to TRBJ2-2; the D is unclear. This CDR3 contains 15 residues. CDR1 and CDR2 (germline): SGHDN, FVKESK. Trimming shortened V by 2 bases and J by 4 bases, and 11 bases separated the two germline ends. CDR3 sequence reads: CASSQWGLVTGELFF. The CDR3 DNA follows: TGTGCCAGCAGCCAATGGGGTTTAGTCACCGGGGAGCTGTTTTTT.

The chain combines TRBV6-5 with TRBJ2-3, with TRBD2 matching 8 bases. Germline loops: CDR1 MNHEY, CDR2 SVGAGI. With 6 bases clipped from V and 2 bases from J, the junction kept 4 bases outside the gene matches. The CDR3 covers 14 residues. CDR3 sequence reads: CASRTGGVTDTQYF. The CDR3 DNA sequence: TGTGCCAGCAGAACCGGGGGGGTCACAGATACGCAGTATTTT.

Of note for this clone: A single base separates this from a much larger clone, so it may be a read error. The DNA of the CDR3 is TGTGCCAGCAGCTCCAGCGGGATGAACACTGAAGCTTTCTTT. Translation gives CASSSSGMNTEAFF. The rearrangement uses TRBV7-9 and TRBJ1-1; D ambiguous. CDR1 and CDR2 from the germline V gene are SEHNR and FQNEAQ (reference sequence). There are 14 residues in the CDR3. The V end was cut by 4 bases, the J end by 0 bases, with 9 bases between.

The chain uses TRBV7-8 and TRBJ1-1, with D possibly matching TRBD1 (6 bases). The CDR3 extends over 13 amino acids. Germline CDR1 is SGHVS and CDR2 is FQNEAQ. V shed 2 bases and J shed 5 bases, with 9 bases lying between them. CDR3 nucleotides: TGTGCCAGCAGCTTAACAGGGAGAACTGAAGCTTTCTTT. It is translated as CASSLTGRTEAFF.

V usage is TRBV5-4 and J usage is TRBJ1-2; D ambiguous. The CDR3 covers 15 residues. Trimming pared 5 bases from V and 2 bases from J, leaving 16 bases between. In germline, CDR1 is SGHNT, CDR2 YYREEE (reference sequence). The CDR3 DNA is TGTGCCAGCAGTGTTCCCGGGCCCACGAACTATGGCTACACCTTC. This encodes CASSVPGPTNYGYTF.

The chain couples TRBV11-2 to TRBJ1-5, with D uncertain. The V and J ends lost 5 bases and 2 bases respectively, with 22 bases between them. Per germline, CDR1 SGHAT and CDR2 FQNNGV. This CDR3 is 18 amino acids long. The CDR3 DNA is TGTGCCAGCAGCCAAGAGTCCGGCGGTTTCGGCGGCAATCAGCCCCAGCATTTT. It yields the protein CASSQESGGFGGNQPQHF.

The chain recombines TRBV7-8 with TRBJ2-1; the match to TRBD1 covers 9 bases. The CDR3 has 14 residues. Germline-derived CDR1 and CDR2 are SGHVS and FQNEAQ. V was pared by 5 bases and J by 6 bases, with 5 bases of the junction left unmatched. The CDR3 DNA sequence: TGTGCCAGCAGCGCACAGGGGGCGCGCAATGAGCAGTTCTTC. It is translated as CASSAQGARNEQFF.

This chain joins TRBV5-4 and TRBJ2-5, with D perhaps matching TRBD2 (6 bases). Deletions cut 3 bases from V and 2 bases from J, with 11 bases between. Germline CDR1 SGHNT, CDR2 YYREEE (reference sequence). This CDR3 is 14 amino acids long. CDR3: CASSSSDLQETQYF. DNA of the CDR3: TGTGCCAGCAGCTCTAGCGACCTACAAGAGACCCAGTACTTC.

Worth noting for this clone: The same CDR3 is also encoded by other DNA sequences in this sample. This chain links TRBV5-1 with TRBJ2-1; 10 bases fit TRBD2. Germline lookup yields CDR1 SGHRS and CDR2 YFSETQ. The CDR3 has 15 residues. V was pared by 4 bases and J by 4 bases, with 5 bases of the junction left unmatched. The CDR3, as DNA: TGCGCCAGCAGCCCGTCTAGCGGGAGTTACAATGAGCAGTTCTTC. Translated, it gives CASSPSSGSYNEQFF.

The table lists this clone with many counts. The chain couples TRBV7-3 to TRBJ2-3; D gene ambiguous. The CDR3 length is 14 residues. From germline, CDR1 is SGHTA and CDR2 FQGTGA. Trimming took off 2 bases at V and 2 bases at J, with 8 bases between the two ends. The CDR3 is CASSLYYDTDTQYF. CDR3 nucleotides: TGTGCCAGCAGCTTATACTATGACACAGATACGCAGTATTTT.